There are a few counts of the clone carrying this T cell receptor beta chain. This CDR3 comprises 14 residues. V was cut by 3 bases and J by 6 bases, with 14 bases left in between. Per the germline V gene, CDR1 is ENHRY and CDR2 is SYGVKD. The sample comes from a study of cytomegalovirus exposure and HLA in healthy donors. The PCR contained 60 Vbeta and 13 Jbeta primers. Clones were sequenced by immunoSEQ multiplex PCR, and TCRdb holds only the in-frame ones, with some missing. The sample records 120,000 or so clones, over 70% being singletons. Sequenced sample: PBMCs. V and J are TRBV10-3 and TRBJ2-5; D is undetermined. The clonotype originates from a female donor in good health and CMV-seronegative. In nucleotides, the CDR3 is TGTGCCATCAGTGACTCTAGTCTGACGAAGACCCAGTACTTC. This translates into CAISDSSLTKTQYF.